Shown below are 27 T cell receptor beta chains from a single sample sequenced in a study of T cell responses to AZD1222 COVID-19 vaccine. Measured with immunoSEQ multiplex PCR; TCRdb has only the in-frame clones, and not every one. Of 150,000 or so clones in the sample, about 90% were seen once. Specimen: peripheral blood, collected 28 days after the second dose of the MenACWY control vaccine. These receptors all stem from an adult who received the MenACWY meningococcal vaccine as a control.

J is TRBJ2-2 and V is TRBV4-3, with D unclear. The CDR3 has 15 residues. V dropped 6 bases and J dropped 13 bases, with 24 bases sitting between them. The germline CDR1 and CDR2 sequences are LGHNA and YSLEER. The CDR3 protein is CASRHPGPSTVWLFF. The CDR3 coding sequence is TGCGCCAGCAGACACCCCGGCCCCTCAACCGTTTGGCTGTTTTTT.

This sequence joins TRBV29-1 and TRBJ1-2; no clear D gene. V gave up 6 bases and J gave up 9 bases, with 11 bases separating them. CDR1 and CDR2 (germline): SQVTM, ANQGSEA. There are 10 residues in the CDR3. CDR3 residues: CSVKYGRYTF. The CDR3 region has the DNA TGCAGCGTGAAGTACGGCCGCTACACCTTC.

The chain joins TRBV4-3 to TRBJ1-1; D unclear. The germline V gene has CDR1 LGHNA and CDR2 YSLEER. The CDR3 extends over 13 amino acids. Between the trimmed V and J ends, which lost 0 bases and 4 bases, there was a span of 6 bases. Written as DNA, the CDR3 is TGCGCCAGCAGCCAAGAACCAGGCACTGAAGCTTTCTTT. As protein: CASSQEPGTEAFF.

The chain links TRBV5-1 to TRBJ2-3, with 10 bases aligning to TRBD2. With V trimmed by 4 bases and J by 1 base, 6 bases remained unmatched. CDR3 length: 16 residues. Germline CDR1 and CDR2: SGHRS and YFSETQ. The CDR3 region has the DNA TGCGCCAGCAGCACGGGAGGGACTAGCGGCACAGATACGCAGTATTTT. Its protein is CASSTGGTSGTDTQYF.

In DNA, the CDR3 is TGTGCCAGCAGTCCGACAGGGGGCCCTTTTAGCAATCAGCCCCAGCATTTT. Encoded protein: CASSPTGGPFSNQPQHF. The chain uses TRBV7-9 and TRBJ1-5; TRBD1 aligns across 10 bases. Unmatched junction bases numbered 8, after V lost 6 bases and J lost 0 bases. The CDR3 is 17 residues long. CDR1 is SEHNR and CDR2 is FQNEAQ in the germline V gene (reference sequence).

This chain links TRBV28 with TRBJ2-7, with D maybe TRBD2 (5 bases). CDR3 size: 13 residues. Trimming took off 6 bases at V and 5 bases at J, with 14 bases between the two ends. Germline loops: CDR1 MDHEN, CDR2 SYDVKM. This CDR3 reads CASRSERPDEQYF. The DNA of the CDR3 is TGTGCCAGCAGGTCGGAGCGGCCCGACGAGCAGTACTTC.

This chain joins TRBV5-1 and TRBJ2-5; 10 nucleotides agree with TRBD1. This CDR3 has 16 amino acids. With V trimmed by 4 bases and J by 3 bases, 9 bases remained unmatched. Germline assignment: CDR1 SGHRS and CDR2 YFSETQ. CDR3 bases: TGCGCCAGCAGCCCTAATCCGGGACAGGGGAAAGAGACCCAGTACTTC. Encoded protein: CASSPNPGQGKETQYF.

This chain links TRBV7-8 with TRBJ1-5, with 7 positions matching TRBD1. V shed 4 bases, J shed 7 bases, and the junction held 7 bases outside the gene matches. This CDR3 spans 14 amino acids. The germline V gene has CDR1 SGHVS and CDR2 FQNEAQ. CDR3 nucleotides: TGTGCCAGCAGCTATCAGCAGGGGGGACAGCCCCAGCATTTT. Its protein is CASSYQQGGQPQHF.

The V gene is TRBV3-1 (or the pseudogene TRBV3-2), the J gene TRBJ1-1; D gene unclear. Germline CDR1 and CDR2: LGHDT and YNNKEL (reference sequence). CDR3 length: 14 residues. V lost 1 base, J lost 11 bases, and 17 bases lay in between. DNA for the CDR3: TGTGCCAGCAGCCAAGTCGGCGGGGTCCGGACGGCTTTCTTT. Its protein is CASSQVGGVRTAFF.

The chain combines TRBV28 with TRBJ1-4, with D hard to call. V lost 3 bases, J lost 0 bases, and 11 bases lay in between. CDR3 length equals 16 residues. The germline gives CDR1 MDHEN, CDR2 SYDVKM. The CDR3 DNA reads TGTGCCAGCAGTTTCTTTGGGGTTGCAACTAATGAAAAACTGTTTTTT. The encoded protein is CASSFFGVATNEKLFF.

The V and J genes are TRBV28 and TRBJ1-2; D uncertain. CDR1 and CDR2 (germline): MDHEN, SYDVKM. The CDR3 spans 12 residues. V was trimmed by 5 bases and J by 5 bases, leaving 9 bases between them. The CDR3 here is CASSQTDYGYTF. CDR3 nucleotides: TGTGCCAGCAGTCAGACTGATTATGGCTACACCTTC.

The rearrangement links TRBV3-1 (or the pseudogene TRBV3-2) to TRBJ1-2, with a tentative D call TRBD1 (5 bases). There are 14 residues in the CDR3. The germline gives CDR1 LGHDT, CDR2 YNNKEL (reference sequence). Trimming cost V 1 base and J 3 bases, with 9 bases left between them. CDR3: CASSQGQGHYGYTF. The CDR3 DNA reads TGTGCCAGCAGCCAAGGGCAGGGTCACTATGGCTACACCTTC.

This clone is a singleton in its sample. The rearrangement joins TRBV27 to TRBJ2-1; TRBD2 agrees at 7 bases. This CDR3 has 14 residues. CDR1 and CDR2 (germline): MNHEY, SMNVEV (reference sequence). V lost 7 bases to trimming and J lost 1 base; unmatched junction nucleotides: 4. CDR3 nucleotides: TGTGCCAGCACCGACGGGGGGTCCTACAATGAGCAGTTCTTC. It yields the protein CASTDGGSYNEQFF.

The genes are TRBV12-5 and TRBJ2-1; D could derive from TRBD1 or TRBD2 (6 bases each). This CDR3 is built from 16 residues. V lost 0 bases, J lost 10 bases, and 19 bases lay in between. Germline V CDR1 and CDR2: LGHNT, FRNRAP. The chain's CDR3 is CASGLVGGSSFYEQFF. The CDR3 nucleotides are TGTGCTAGTGGTTTGGTAGGGGGGAGCTCCTTCTACGAGCAGTTCTTC.

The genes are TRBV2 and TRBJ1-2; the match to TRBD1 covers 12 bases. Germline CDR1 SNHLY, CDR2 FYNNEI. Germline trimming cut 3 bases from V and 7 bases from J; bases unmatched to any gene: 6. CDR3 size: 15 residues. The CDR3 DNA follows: TGTGCCAGCAGTGAGTCGGGACAGGGGGCGCTTGGCTACACCTTC. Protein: CASSESGQGALGYTF.

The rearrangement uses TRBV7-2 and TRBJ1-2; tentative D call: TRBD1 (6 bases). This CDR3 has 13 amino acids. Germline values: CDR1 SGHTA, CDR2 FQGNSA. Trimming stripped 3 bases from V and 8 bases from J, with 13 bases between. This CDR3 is CASSFPAGEGYTF. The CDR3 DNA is TGTGCCAGCAGCTTCCCAGCAGGGGAGGGCTACACCTTC. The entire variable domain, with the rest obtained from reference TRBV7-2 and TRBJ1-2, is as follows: GAGVSQSPSNKVTEKGKDVELRCDPISGHTALYWYRQSLGQGLEFLIYFQGNSAPDKSGLPSDRFSAERTGGSVSTLTIQRTQQEDSAVYLCASSFPAGEGYTFGSGTRLTVV.

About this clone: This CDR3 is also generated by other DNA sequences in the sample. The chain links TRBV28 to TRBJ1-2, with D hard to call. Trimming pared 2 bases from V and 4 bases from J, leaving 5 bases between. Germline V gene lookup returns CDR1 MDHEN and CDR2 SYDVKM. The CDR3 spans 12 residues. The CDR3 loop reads CASSLGGYGYTF. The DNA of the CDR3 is TGTGCCAGCAGTTTAGGAGGCTATGGCTACACCTTC.

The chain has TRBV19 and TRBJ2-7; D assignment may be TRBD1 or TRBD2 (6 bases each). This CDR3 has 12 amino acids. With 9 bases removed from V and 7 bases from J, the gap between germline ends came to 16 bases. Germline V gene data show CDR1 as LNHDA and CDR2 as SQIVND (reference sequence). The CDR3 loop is CAREQGRGEQYF. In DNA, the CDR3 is TGTGCCAGAGAACAGGGTCGGGGGGAGCAGTACTTC.

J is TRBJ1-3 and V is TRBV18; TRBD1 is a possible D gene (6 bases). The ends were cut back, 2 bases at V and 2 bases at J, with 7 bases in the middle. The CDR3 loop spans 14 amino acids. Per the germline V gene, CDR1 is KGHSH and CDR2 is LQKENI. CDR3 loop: CASSPGQTGNTIYF. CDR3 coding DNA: TGTGCCAGCTCACCAGGACAGACTGGAAACACCATATATTTT. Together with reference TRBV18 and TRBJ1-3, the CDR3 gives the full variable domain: NAGVMQNPRHLVRRRGQEARLRCSPMKGHSHVYWYRQLPEEGLKFMVYLQKENIIDESGMPKERFSAEFPKEGPSILRIQQVVRGDSAAYFCASSPGQTGNTIYFGEGSWLTVV.

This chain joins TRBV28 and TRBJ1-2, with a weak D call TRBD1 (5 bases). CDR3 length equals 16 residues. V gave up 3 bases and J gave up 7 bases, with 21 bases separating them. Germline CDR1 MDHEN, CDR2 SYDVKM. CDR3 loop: CASSFYAIEQGRGYTF. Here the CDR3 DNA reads TGTGCCAGCAGTTTTTACGCCATCGAGCAGGGTCGTGGCTACACCTTC.

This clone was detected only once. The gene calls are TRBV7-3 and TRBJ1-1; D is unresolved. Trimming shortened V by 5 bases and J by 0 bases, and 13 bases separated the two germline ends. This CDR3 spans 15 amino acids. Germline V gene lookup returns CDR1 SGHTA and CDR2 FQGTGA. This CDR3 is CASSPWSQMNTEAFF. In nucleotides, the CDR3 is TGTGCCAGCAGCCCTTGGTCACAGATGAACACTGAAGCTTTCTTT. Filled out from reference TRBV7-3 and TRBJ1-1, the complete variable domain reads GAGVSQTPSNKVTEKGKYVELRCDPISGHTALYWYRQSLGQGPEFLIYFQGTGAADDSGLPNDRFFAVRPEGSVSTLKIQRTERGDSAVYLCASSPWSQMNTEAFFGQGTRLTVV.

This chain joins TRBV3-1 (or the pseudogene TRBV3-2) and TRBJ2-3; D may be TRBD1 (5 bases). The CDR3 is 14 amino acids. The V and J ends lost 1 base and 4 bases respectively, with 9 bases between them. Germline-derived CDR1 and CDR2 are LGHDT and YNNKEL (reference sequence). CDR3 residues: CASSQGGDADTQYF. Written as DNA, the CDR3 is TGTGCCAGCAGCCAAGGGGGCGATGCAGATACGCAGTATTTT.

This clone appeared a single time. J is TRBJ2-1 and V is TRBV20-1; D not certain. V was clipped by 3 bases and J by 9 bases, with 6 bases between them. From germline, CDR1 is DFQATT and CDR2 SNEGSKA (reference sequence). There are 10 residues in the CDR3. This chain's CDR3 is CSASDGEQFF. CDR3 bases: TGCAGTGCTAGCGACGGTGAGCAGTTCTTC.

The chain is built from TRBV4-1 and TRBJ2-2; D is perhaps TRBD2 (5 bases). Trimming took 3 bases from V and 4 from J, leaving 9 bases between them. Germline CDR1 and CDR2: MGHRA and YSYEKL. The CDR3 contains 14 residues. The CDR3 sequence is CASSQVGVTGELFF. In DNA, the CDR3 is TGCGCCAGCAGCCAGGTGGGAGTCACCGGGGAGCTGTTTTTT.

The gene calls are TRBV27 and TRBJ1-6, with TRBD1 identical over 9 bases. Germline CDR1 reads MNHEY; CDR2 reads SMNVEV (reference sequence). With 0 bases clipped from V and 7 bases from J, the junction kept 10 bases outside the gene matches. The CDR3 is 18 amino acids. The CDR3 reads CASSLSGQGWRRNSPLHF. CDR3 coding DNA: TGTGCCAGCAGTTTATCGGGACAGGGCTGGAGAAGAAATTCACCCCTCCACTTT.

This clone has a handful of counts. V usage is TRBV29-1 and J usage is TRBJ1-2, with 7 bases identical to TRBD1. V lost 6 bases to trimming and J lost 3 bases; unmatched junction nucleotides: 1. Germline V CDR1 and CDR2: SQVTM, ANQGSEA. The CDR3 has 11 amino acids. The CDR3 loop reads CSVGQDYGYTF. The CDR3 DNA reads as TGCAGCGTCGGACAGGACTATGGCTACACCTTC.

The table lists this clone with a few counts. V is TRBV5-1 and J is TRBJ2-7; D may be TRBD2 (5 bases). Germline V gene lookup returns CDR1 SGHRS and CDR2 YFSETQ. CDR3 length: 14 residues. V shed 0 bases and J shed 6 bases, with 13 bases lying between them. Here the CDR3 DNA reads TGCGCCAGCAGCTTGGGGTTGGGGAGTGGCGAGCAGTACTTC. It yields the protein CASSLGLGSGEQYF.